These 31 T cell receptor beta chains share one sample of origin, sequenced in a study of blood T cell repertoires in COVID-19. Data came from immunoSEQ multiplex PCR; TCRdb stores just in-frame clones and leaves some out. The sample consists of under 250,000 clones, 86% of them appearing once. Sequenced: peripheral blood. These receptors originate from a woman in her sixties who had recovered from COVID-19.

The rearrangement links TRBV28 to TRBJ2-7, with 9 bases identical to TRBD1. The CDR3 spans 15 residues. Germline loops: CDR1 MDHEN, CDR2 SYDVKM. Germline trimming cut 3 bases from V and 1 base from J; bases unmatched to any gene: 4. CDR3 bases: TGTGCCAGCAGTTTTATTGGGACAGGGTCCTACGAGCAGTACTTC. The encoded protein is CASSFIGTGSYEQYF.

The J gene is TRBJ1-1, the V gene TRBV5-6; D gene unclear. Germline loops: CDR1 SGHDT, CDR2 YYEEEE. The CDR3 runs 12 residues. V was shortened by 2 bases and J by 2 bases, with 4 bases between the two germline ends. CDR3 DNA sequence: TGTGCCAGCAGCTTCCTAAACACTGAAGCTTTCTTT. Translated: CASSFLNTEAFF.

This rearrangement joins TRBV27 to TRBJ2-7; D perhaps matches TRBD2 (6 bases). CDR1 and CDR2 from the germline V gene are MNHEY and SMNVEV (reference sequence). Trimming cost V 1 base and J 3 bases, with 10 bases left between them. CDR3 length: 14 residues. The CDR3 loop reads CASSLLGGSYEQYF. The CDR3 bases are TGTGCCAGCAGTTTATTGGGGGGTAGCTACGAGCAGTACTTC.

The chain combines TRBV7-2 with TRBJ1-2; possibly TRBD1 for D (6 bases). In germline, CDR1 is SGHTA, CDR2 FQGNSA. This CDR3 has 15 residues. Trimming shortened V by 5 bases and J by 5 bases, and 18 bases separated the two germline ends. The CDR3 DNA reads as TGTGCCAGCAGCCCACAGGGATTGTACTCGTATGGCTACACCTTC. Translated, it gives CASSPQGLYSYGYTF. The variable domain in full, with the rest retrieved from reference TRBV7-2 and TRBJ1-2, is GAGVSQSPSNKVTEKGKDVELRCDPISGHTALYWYRQSLGQGLEFLIYFQGNSAPDKSGLPSDRFSAERTGGSVSTLTIQRTQQEDSAVYLCASSPQGLYSYGYTFGSGTRLTVV.

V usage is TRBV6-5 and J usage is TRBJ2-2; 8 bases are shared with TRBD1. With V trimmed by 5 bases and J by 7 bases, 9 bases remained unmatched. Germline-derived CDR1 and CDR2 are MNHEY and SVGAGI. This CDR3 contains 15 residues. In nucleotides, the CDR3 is TGTGCCAGCAGTCAACGGACAGGGAAGGGCGGGGAGCTGTTTTTT. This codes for CASSQRTGKGGELFF.

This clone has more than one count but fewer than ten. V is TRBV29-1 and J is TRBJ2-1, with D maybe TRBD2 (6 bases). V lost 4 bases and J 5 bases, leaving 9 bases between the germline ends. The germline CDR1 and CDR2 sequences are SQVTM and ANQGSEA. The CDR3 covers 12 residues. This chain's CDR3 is CSVGRGNNEQFF. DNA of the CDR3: TGCAGCGTTGGGCGGGGCAACAATGAGCAGTTCTTC.

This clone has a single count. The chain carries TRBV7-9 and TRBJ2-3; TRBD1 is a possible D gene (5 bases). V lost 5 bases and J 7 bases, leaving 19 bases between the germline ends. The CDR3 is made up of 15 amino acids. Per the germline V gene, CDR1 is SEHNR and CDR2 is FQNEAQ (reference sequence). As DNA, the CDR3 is TGTGCCAGCAGCCCAAGGGGCGGAATAGGGAATACGCAGTATTTT. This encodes CASSPRGGIGNTQYF.

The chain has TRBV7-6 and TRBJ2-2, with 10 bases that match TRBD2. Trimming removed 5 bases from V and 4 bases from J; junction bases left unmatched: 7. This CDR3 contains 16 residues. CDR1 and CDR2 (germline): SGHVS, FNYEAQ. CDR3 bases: TGTGCCAGCAGCCCCCGAGCGGGGGGGGGCACCGGGGAGCTGTTTTTT. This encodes CASSPRAGGGTGELFF.

The CDR3 protein is CASSSKAGGCTDTQYF. CDR3 coding DNA: TGTGCCAGCAGCTCTAAGGCGGGGGGGTGCACAGATACGCAGTATTTT. The chain combines TRBV11-1 with TRBJ2-3; 9 positions match TRBD2. This CDR3 comprises 16 residues. The germline CDR1 and CDR2 sequences are SGHAT and FQDESV (reference sequence). The junction had 6 bases not matched to a gene; V was cut back by 4 bases and J by 1 base.

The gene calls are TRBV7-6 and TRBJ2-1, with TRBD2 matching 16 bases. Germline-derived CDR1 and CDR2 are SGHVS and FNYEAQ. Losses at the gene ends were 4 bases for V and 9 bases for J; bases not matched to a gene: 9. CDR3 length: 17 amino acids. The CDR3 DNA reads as TGTGCCAGCAGCTCCGCCGGGACTAGCGGGGGGGCCCTTGAGCAGTTCTTC. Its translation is CASSSAGTSGGALEQFF.

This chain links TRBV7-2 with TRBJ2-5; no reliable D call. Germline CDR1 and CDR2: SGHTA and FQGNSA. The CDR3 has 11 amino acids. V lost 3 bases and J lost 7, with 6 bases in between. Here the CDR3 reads CASSFFGTQYF. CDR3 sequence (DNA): TGTGCCAGCAGCTTCTTCGGGACCCAGTACTTC.

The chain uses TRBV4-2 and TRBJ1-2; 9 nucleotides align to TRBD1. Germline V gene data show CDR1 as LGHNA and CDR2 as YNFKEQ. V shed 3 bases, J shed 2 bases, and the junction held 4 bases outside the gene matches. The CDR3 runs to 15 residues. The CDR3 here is CASSQIGTGNYGYTF. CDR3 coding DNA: TGTGCCAGCAGCCAGATCGGGACAGGGAACTATGGCTACACCTTC.

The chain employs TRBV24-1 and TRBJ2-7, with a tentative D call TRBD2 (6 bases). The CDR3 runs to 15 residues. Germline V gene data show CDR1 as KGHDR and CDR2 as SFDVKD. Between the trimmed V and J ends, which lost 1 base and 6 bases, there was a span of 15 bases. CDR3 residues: CATSDLGTRITEQYF. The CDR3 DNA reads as TGTGCCACCAGTGATTTAGGGACTCGAATAACCGAGCAGTACTTC.

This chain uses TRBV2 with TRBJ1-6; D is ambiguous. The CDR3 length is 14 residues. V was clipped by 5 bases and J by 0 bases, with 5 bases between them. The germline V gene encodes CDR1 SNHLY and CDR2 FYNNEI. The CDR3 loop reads CASSSSSYNSPLHF. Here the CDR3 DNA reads TGTGCCAGCAGTTCGAGCTCCTATAATTCACCCCTCCACTTT.

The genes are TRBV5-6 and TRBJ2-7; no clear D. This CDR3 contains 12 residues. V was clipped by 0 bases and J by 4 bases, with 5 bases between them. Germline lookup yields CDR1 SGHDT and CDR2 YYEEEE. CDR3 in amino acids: CASSLGTYEQYF. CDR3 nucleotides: TGTGCCAGCAGCTTGGGCACATACGAGCAGTACTTC. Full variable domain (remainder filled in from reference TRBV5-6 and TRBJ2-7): DAGVTQSPTHLIKTRGQQVTLRCSPKSGHDTVSWYQQALGQGPQFIFQYYEEEERQRGNFPDRFSGHQFPNYSSELNVNALLLGDSALYLCASSLGTYEQYFGPGTRLTVT.

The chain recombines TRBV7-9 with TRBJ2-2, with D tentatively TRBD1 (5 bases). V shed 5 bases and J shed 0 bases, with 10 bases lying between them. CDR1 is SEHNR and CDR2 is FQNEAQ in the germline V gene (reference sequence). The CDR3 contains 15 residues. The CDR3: CASSLGRANTGELFF. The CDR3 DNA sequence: TGTGCCAGCAGCCTGGGCAGGGCGAACACCGGGGAGCTGTTTTTT.

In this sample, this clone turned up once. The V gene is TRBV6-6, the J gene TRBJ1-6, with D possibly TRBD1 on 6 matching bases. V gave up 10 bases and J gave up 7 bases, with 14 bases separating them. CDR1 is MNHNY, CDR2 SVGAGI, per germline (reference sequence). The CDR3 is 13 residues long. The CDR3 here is CAMGGGQNSPLHF. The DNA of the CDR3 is TGTGCCATGGGGGGGGGCCAAAATTCACCCCTCCACTTT.

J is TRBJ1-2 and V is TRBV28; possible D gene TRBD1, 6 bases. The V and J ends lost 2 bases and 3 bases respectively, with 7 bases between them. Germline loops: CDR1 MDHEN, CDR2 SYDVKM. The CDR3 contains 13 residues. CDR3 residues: CASSLQGHYGYTF. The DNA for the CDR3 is TGTGCCAGCAGTTTACAGGGGCACTATGGCTACACCTTC.

The CDR3 loop reads CTSSQEPTGGVENTGELFF. The CDR3 DNA reads TGCACCAGCAGCCAAGAGCCCACAGGGGGCGTGGAGAACACCGGGGAGCTGTTTTTT. The chain recombines TRBV1 with TRBJ2-2; whether TRBD1, the table's D call, matches the DNA was not checked. TRBV1 represents a pseudogene. This CDR3 comprises 19 residues.

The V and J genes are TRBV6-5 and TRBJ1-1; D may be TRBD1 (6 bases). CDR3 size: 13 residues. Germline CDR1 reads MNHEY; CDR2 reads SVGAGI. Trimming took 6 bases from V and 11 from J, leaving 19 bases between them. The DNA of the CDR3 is TGTGCCAGCAGAGGCGCAGGGCAGGGGACGGCTTTCTTT. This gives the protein CASRGAGQGTAFF.

CDR3 bases: TGTGCCAGCAGCGTACGGACCCTAGCGGGGGAGTCGGATACGCAGTATTTT. It specifies CASSVRTLAGESDTQYF. V usage is TRBV9 and J usage is TRBJ2-3; 10 bases align to TRBD2. V was pared by 1 base and J by 6 bases, with 11 bases of the junction left unmatched. Germline loops: CDR1 SGDLS, CDR2 YYNGEE. The CDR3 is 17 amino acids.

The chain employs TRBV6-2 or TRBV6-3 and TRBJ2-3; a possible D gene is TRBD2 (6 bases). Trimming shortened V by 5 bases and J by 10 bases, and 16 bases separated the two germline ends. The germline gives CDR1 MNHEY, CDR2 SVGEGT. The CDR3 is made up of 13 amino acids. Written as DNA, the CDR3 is TGTGCCAGCAGTCCCCGGGACTCCTCACCGCAGTATTTT. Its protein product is CASSPRDSSPQYF.

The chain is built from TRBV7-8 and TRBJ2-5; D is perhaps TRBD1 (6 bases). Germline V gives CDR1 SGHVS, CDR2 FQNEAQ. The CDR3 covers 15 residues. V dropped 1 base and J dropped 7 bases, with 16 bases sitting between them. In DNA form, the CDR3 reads TGTGCCAGCAGCTTAGGGGGGCGGGTCAAATGGACCCAGTACTTC. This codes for CASSLGGRVKWTQYF.

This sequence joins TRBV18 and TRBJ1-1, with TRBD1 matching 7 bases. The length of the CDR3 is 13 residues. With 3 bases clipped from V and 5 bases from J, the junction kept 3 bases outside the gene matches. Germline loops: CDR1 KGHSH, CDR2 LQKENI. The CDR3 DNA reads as TGTGCCAGCTCACCTACAGGGGAAACTGAAGCTTTCTTT. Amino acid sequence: CASSPTGETEAFF. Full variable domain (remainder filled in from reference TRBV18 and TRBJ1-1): NAGVMQNPRHLVRRRGQEARLRCSPMKGHSHVYWYRQLPEEGLKFMVYLQKENIIDESGMPKERFSAEFPKEGPSILRIQQVVRGDSAAYFCASSPTGETEAFFGQGTRLTVV.

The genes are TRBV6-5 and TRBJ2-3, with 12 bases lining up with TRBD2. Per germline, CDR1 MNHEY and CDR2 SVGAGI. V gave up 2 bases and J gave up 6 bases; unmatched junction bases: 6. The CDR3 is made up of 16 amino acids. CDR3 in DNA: TGTGCCAGCAGTTACGGGACTGGACTAGCGGGGGATACGCAGTATTTT. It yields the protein CASSYGTGLAGDTQYF.

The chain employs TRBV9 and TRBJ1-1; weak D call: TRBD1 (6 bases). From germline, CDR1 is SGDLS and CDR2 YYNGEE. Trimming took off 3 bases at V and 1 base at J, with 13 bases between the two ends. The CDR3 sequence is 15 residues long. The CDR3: CASSARRTANTEAFF. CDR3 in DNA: TGTGCCAGCAGCGCAAGACGGACAGCGAACACTGAAGCTTTCTTT.

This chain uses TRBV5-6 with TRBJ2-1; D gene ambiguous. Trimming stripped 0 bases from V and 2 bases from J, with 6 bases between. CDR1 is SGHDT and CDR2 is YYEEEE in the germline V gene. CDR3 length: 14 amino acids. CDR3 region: CASSLVSPYNEQFF. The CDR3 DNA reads TGTGCCAGCAGCTTGGTTAGCCCCTACAATGAGCAGTTCTTC.

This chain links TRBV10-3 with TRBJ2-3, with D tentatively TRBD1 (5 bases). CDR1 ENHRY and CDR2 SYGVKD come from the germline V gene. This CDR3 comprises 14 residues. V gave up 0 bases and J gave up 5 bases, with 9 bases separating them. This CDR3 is CAISESIGVDTQYF. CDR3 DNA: TGTGCCATCAGTGAGTCTATAGGGGTAGATACGCAGTATTTT.

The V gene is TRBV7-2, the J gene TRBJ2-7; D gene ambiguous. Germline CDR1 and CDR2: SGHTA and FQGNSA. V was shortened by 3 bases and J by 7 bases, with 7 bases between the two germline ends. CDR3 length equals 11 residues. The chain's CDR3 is CASSFFREQYF. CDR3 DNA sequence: TGTGCCAGCAGCTTCTTCAGGGAGCAGTACTTC.

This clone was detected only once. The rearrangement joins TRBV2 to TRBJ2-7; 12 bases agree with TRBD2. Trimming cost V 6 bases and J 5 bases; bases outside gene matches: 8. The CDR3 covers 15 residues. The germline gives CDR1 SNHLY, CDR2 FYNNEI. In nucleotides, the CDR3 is TGTGCCAGCAGACTTACTAGCGGGGGGAGGGACGAGCAGTACTTC. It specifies CASRLTSGGRDEQYF.

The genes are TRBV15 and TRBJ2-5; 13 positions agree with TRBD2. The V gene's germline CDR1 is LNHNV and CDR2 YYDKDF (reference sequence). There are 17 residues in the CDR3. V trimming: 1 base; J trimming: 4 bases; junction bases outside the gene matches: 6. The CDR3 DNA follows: TGTGCCACCAGCAGAGGACTAGCGGGGGGCCCGGGAGAGACCCAGTACTTC. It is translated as CATSRGLAGGPGETQYF. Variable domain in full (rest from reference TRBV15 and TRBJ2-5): DAMVIQNPRYQVTQFGKPVTLSCSQTLNHNVMYWYQQKSSQAPKLLFHYYDKDFNNEADTPDNFQSRRPNTSFCFLDIRSPGLGDTAMYLCATSRGLAGGPGETQYFGPGTRLLVL.